The TCR beta chain described here comes from a study of neoadjuvant anti-PD-1 for oral cavity cancer (dated by TCRdb to about 2021). General notes on the study: Three to four biweekly doses of nivolumab at 3 mg/kg were mostly administered to patients before curative-intent surgical resection. For patients who did not progress, a fourth nivolumab dose was given around day 43, followed by definitive surgical resection on days 50-56. Under RECIST 1.1, patients with complete response, partial response or stable disease were classed as responders, and patients with progression were classed as non-responders. An approximately 31% response rate was observed in the parent correlative cohort, in which about a dozen patients were included.

PBMC libraries used mostly 480 ng of input genomic DNA for deep sequencing, with six replicates per sample. TCRbeta libraries were prepared with the immunoSEQ hsTCRbeta kit according to the manufacturer's instructions. The finished libraries were brought together in one pool at 3 nM, which was then read using an Illumina NovaSeq 6000 S4 flow cell. In the original analysis: The immunoSEQ Analyzer handled quality control and preprocessing of the raw data. The analysis was limited to productive rearrangements, and each clonotype was defined by a unique CDR3 amino acid sequence. Repertoire clonality was estimated as the Gini-Simpson index, computed with the R package tcR. Student's t test was used to compare Gini indices, and Pearson correlation was used to assess associations with tumor size change. As stored in TCRdb, this immuneACCESS dataset retains in-frame rearrangements with V and J assigned. A fraction of the clones does not appear; measured against another copy, unresolved V genes explain less than half of the discrepancy, and the remainder lacks a known reason. Clonal size and the V and J genes are those of that table, whereas D and trimming came from the DNA. Present in this sample are 33,000 or so clones, 80% of which were seen just once. The top ten clonotypes cover 3.4% of the sample.

The research as a whole found: Only a few patients per response group were included in the TCR analyses, and the authors called for validation in larger cohorts. Higher pretreatment blood TCRbeta clonality and lower post-treatment tumor TCRbeta clonality were correlated with higher pretreatment blood Treg/Th17 ratios. Within PBMCs, T cell clonality (Gini index) was significantly higher in non-responders than responders after neoadjuvant nivolumab.

The germline V gene encodes CDR1 MNHEY and CDR2 SVGAGI. Deletion took 5 bases off V and 0 bases off J, with a span of 11 bases between the germline ends. The CDR3 starts with the cysteine, ends with the phenylalanine, and has 15 residues. Just the 45-base CDR3 DNA is kept, in frame starting at base 1. Remarks on this clone: Its antigen has not been determined. Base qualities were left out, and no much larger clone turns up one base away.

This sample's time point label indicates: after neoadjuvant nivolumab, at surgical resection. Patients had been newly diagnosed with stage II-IVA oral cavity squamous cell carcinoma, and no prior systemic or radiation treatment had been given to the patients. The cohort consisted of patients with HPV-negative, locally advanced oral cavity squamous cell carcinoma. No culture maintenance or expansion was done, as the peripheral blood mononuclear cells went straight to analysis. The samples were drawn from a longitudinal correlative study tied to a single-arm phase II trial testing neoadjuvant nivolumab in oral cavity squamous cell carcinoma. Genomic DNA-based TCRbeta sequencing was performed on subject-matched pre- and post-treatment PBMCs and tumors from three responders and three non-responders. Peripheral blood mononuclear cells were drawn once before nivolumab treatment and a second time after treatment, when surgery took place. Genomic DNA was isolated from PBMCs using the Maxwell RSC DNA from Cells kit.

The source was PBMCs, collected after nivolumab (anti-PD-1) treatment. This chain is built from TRBV6-5 and TRBJ1-3; the best D guess is TRBD1, with 6 bases matching. This TCR derives from a person between 40 and 80 years old with oral cavity squamous cell carcinoma. The CDR3 is CASSPTGSSGNTIYF. Read as DNA, the sequence is TGTGCCAGCAGTCCTACAGGGAGCTCTGGAAACACCATATATTTT.